This T cell receptor (beta chain) was sequenced in a study of blood T cell repertoires in COVID-19. At the level of the study: The United States, Italy and Spain provided the acute and convalescent COVID-19 samples. From T cells, B-cell-depleted T cells, or PBMCs came the material, which was cDNA or gDNA.

Authors' methods: Estimates of nucleated cell counts were drawn from the amplification of reference gene primers. Data came from immunoSEQ multiplex PCR; TCRdb stores just in-frame clones and leaves some out. Clone size and the V and J calls come from that table; the DNA yielded D and trimming. The sample carries about 200,000 clones, less than 85% recorded once. The sequenced sample was peripheral blood. The receptor comes from a woman in her seventies with acute or convalescent COVID-19.

The CDR3 here is CASSQTDGELFF. In nucleotides, the CDR3 is TGTGCCAGCAGCCAGACAGATGGGGAGCTGTTTTTT. The genes are TRBV5-4 and TRBJ2-2; a weak D match, TRBD1 (5 bases). CDR1 and CDR2 from the germline V gene are SGHNT and YYREEE (reference sequence). Trimming removed 4 bases at V and 8 bases at J, with 9 bases between. CDR3 length equals 12 residues.